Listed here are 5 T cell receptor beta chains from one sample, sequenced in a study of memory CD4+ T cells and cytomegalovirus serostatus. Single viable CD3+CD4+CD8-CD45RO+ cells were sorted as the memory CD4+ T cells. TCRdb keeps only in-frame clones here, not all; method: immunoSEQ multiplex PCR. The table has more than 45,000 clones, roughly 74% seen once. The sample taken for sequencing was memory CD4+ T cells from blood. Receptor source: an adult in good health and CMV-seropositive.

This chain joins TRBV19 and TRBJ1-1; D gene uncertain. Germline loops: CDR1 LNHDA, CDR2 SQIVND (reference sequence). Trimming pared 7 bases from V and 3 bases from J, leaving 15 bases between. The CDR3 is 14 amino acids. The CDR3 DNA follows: TGTGCCAGTAACTCAAGAGGAGGGTACACTGAAGCTTTCTTT. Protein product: CASNSRGGYTEAFF.

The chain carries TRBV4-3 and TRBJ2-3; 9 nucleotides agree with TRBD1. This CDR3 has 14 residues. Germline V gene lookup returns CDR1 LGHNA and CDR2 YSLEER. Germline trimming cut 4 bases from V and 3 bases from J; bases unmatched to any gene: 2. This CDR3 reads CASSRGQGTDTQYF. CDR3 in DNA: TGCGCCAGCAGCCGAGGACAGGGGACAGATACGCAGTATTTT.

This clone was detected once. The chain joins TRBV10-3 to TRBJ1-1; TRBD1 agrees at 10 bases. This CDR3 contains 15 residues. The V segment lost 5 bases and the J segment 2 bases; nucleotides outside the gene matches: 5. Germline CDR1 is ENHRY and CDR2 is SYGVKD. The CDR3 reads CAISSGQGGNTEAFF. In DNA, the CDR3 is TGTGCCATCAGTTCAGGACAGGGGGGCAACACTGAAGCTTTCTTT.

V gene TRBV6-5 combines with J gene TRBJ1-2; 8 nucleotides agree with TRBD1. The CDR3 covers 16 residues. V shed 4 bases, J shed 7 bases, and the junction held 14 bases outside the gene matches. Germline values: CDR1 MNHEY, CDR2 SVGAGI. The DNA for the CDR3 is TGTGCCAGCAGTTCCCTGAGGGACAGGAAACGAAGTGGCTACACCTTC. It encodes CASSSLRDRKRSGYTF.

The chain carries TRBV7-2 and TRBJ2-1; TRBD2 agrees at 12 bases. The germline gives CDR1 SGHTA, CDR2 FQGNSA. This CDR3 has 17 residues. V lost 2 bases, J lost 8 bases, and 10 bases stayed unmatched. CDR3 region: CASSLQFELAGGDEQFF. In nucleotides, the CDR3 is TGTGCCAGCAGCTTACAATTTGAACTAGCGGGGGGCGATGAGCAGTTCTTC.